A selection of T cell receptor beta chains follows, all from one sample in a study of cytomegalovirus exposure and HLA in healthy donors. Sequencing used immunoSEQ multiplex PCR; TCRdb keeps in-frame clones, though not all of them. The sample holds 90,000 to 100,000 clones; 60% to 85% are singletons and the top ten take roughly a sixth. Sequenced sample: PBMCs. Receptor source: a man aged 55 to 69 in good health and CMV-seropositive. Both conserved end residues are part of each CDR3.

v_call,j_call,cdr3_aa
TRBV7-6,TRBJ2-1,CASSSLAGGWNEQFF
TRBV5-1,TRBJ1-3,CASSLTGQGKGSGNTIYF
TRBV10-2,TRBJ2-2,CASSPTRAPNTGELFF
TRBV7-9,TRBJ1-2,CASSRGTGGFNYGYTF
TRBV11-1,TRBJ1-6,CASSSARGLLLSPLHF
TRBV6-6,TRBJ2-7,CASSSRFQGSTYEQYF
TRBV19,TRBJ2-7,CASSPWTAQAYEQYF
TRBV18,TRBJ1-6,CASSQTALDSPLHF
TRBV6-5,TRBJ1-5,CASSLGQYSNQPQHF
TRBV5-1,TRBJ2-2,CASSLSSGGAGTGELFF
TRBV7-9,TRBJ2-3,CASSSSARGLGTDTQYF
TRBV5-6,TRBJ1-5,CASSIAGAGQPQHF
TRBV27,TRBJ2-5,CASRPWRQRSQETQYF
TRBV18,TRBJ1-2,CASSTGAGYTF
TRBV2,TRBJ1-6,CASSQTGENSPLHF
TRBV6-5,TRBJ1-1,CASSRDQWTEGAFF
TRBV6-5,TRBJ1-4,CASSYGKGREKLFF
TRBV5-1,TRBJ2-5,CASSLQGEETQYF
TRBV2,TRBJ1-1,CASSGGGIIMNTEAFF
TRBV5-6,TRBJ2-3,CASSFSDTDTQYF
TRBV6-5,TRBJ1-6,CASSYRAYNSPLHF
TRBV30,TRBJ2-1,CAWSRGGNEQFF
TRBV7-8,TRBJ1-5,CASSSQPGQGAGNQPQHF
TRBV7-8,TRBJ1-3,CASSSGNTIYF
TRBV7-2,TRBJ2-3,CASRTTSGGTDTQYF
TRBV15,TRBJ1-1,CATSRLGQEGTEAFF
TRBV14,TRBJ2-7,CASSLGQGTVYEQYF
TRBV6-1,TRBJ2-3,CATLGGAVTQYF
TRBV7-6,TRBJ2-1,CASSTRLAGSSYNEQFF
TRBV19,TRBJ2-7,CASSMRGGGYEQYF
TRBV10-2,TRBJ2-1,CASSETTSSRREQFF
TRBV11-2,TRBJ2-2,CASSSYRGPDTGELFF
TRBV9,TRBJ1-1,CASSLRTGQNTEAFF
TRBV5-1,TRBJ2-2,CASAPQATPGELFF
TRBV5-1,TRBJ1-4,CASSFVQGGGEKLFF
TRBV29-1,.,CSVEETRASYEQYF
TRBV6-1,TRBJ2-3,CASSEGLAGGQDTQYF